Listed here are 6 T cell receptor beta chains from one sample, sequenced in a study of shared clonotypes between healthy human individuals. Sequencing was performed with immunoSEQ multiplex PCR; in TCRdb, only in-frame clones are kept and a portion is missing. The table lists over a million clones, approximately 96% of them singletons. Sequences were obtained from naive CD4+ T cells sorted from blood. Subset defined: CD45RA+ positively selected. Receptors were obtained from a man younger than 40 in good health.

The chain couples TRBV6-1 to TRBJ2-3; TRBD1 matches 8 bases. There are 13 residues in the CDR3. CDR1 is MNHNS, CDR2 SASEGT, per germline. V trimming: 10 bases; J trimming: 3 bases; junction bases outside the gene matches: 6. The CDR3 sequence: CATQGATTDTQYF. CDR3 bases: TGTGCCACCCAGGGGGCCACAACAGATACGCAGTATTTT.

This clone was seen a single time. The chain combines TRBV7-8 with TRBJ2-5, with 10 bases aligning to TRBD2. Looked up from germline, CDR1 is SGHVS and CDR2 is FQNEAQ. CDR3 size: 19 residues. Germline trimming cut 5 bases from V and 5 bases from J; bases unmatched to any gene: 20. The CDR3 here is CASSRGRAGGPSTGETQYF. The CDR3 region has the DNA TGTGCCAGCAGCCGCGGGAGAGCGGGAGGGCCGTCAACGGGGGAGACCCAGTACTTC. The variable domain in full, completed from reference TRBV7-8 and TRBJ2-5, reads GAGVSQSPRYKVAKRGQDVALRCDPISGHVSLFWYQQALGQGPEFLTYFQNEAQLDKSGLPSDRFFAERPEGSVSTLKIQRTQQEDSAVYLCASSRGRAGGPSTGETQYFGPGTRLLVL.

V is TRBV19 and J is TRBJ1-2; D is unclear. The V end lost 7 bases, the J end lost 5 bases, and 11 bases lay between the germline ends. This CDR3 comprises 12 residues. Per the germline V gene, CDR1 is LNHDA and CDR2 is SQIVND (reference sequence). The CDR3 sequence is CASKERAYGYTF. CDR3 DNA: TGTGCCAGTAAGGAACGAGCGTATGGCTACACCTTC.

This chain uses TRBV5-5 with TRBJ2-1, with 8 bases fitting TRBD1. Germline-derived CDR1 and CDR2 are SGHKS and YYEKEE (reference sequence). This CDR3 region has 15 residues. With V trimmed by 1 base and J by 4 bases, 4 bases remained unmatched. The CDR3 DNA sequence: TGTGCCAGCAGCTTGAGGGACAGGCCTTACAATGAGCAGTTCTTC. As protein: CASSLRDRPYNEQFF.

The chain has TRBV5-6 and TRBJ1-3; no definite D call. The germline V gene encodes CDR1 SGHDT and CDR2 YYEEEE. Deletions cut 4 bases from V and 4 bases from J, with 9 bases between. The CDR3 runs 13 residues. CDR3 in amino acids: CASSLVEGNTIYF. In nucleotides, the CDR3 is TGTGCCAGCAGCCTTGTGGAAGGAAACACCATATATTTT.

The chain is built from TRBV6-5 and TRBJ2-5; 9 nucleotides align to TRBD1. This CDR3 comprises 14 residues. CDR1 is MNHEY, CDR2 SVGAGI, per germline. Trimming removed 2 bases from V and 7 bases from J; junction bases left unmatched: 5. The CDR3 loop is CASSYPGQGGTQYF. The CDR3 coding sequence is TGTGCCAGCAGTTACCCGGGACAGGGCGGGACCCAGTACTTC.